These 7 T cell receptor beta chains were sequenced from one sample in a study of blood T cell repertoires in COVID-19. TCRdb's table, derived via immunoSEQ multiplex PCR, lists solely in-frame clones and lacks some. The sample has 130,000 to 150,000 clones; approximately 80% are singletons. The source material was peripheral blood. The source is a human donor with acute or convalescent COVID-19. The donor label of this sample is uncertain.

The chain combines TRBV4-1 with TRBJ2-3, with 7 nucleotides matching TRBD2. With V trimmed by 4 bases and J by 3 bases, 7 bases remained unmatched. The CDR3 runs to 15 residues. The germline V gene has CDR1 MGHRA and CDR2 YSYEKL. The chain's CDR3 is CASSLEGGGTDTQYF. The CDR3 DNA sequence: TGCGCCAGCAGCCTGGAGGGCGGGGGAACAGATACGCAGTATTTT.

This sequence joins TRBV19 and TRBJ1-2, with TRBD1 identical over 8 bases. CDR1 is LNHDA, CDR2 SQIVND, per germline (reference sequence). The CDR3 totals 13 residues. The V gene end was trimmed by 9 bases and the J gene end by 4 bases; junction bases not matched to a gene: 7. CDR3 protein: CASALQGGYGYTF. CDR3 bases: TGTGCCAGCGCCCTACAGGGGGGCTATGGCTACACCTTC. The full variable domain, rest sourced from reference TRBV19 and TRBJ1-2, is DGGITQSPKYLFRKEGQNVTLSCEQNLNHDAMYWYRQDPGQGLRLIYYSQIVNDFQKGDIAEGYSVSREKKESFPLTVTSAQKNPTAFYLCASALQGGYGYTFGSGTRLTVV.

The rearrangement links TRBV2 to TRBJ1-2; possible D gene TRBD1, 6 bases. This CDR3 has 13 residues. V was shortened by 6 bases and J by 5 bases, with 13 bases between the two germline ends. The germline CDR1 and CDR2 sequences are SNHLY and FYNNEI. CDR3 amino acids: CASSPDSQYGYTF. CDR3 sequence (DNA): TGTGCCAGCAGCCCGGACAGCCAATATGGCTACACCTTC.

This chain connects TRBV3-1 (or the pseudogene TRBV3-2) to TRBJ2-7, with a tentative D call TRBD2 (6 bases). V lost 3 bases to trimming and J lost 3 bases, with 18 bases between them. Germline V gene lookup returns CDR1 LGHDT and CDR2 YNNKEL (reference sequence). CDR3 size: 16 residues. The CDR3: CASSHPFGGSGYEQYF. CDR3 DNA: TGTGCCAGCAGCCATCCTTTCGGGGGATCTGGCTACGAGCAGTACTTC.

This rearrangement joins TRBV6-1 to TRBJ1-2; a weak D match, TRBD1 (5 bases). This CDR3 has 13 amino acids. CDR1 MNHNS and CDR2 SASEGT come from the germline V gene. The V gene lost 2 bases and the J gene lost 4 bases, with 8 bases spanning the gap. The DNA of the CDR3 is TGTGCCAGCAGTGAACCGACAGTCTATGGCTACACCTTC. Its protein is CASSEPTVYGYTF.

Here the CDR3 DNA reads TGTGCCAGCAGCAGATTCCAGACAGGCCGAAATCAGCCCCAGCATTTT. This sequence encodes CASSRFQTGRNQPQHF. The genes are TRBV5-6 and TRBJ1-5; possibly TRBD1 for D (6 bases). Trimming stripped 4 bases from V and 4 bases from J, with 18 bases between. Germline loops: CDR1 SGHDT, CDR2 YYEEEE. CDR3 size: 16 residues.

This chain connects TRBV9 to TRBJ2-5; D is perhaps TRBD2 (5 bases). CDR1 and CDR2 (germline): SGDLS, YYNGEE. The CDR3 has 15 residues. Trimming took 0 bases from V and 5 from J, leaving 14 bases between them. The DNA for the CDR3 is TGTGCCAGCAGCGTAGCTACGGGTGGCGGGGAGACCCAGTACTTC. Its protein is CASSVATGGGETQYF. The variable domain in full, completed from reference TRBV9 and TRBJ2-5, reads DSGVTQTPKHLITATGQRVTLRCSPRSGDLSVYWYQQSLDQGLQFLIQYYNGEERAKGNILERFSAQQFPDLHSELNLSSLELGDSALYFCASSVATGGGETQYFGPGTRLLVL.